Described below is a single T cell receptor beta chain sequence and its context. Its target is not known. The record originates from a study of T cell responses to AZD1222 COVID-19 vaccine. Overall study results and limits: Along spike, vaccine-associated CD4 TCRs were found throughout, with dominance at 160-218 and 743-854. Reportedly, nearly half the spike-specific TCRs target unmutated variant regions.

J lost 4 bases, V lost 3 bases, and 8 bases had no gene match. Germline CDR1 is SGHAT and CDR2 is FQNNGV. The CDR3 loop spans 15 amino acids. Only in-frame clones appear in the TCRdb table, and some are missing; sequencing was by immunoSEQ multiplex PCR. The sample records approximately 180,000 clones, roughly nine tenths being singletons. The sequence was obtained from an adult who received the MenACWY meningococcal vaccine as a control. The source was peripheral blood, collected 28 days after the second dose of the MenACWY control vaccine. J is TRBJ2-5 and V is TRBV11-2, with 7 bases lining up with TRBD1. This chain's CDR3 is CASSFGQGVGETQYF. DNA of the CDR3: TGTGCCAGCAGCTTCGGGCAGGGGGTAGGAGAGACCCAGTACTTC. The variable domain in full, completed from reference TRBV11-2 and TRBJ2-5, reads EAGVAQSPRYKIIEKRQSVAFWCNPISGHATLYWYQQILGQGPKLLIQFQNNGVVDDSQLPKDRFSAERLKGVDSTLKIQPAKLEDSAVYLCASSFGQGVGETQYFGPGTRLLVL.